The source of this TCR beta chain is a study of blood T cell repertoires in COVID-19. The V gene lost 6 bases and the J gene lost 10 bases, with 19 bases spanning the gap. The CDR3 sequence is 14 residues long. CDR1 and CDR2 from the germline V gene are MNHEY and SVGAGI. Measured with immunoSEQ multiplex PCR; TCRdb has only the in-frame clones, and not every one. The sample yields about 220,000 clones, around 80% seen once. The chain uses TRBV6-5 and TRBJ1-5, with D possibly matching TRBD1 (5 bases). The clonotype comes from a human donor in a cohort sampled during active COVID-19. The sample taken for sequencing was peripheral blood. CDR3 residues: CASSQGEGIGPQHF. The CDR3 coding sequence is TGTGCCAGCAGCCAAGGGGAGGGGATCGGTCCCCAGCATTTT.